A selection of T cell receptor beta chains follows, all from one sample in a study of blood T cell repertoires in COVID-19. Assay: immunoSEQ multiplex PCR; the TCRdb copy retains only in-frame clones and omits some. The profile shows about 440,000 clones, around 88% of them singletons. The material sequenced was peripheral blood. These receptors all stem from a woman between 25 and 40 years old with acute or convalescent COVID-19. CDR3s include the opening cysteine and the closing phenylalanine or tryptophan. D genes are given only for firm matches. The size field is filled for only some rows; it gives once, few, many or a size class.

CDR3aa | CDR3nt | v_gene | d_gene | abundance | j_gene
CASSGPDLPNTEAFF | TGTGCCAGCAGCGGGCCGGACTTGCCGAACACTGAAGCTTTCTTT | TRBV7-8 | - | - | TRBJ1-1
CASSFISVSGQFF | TGTGCCAGCAGCTTCATTTCGGTTTCTGGGCAGTTCTTC | TRBV7-9 | - | - | TRBJ2-1
CAWAGDYQETQYF | TGTGCCTGGGCGGGGGACTATCAAGAGACCCAGTACTTC | TRBV30 | TRBD2 | once | TRBJ2-5
CASSFGLAGDPAYF | TGCGCCAGCAGCTTCGGACTAGCGGGGGACCCGGCGTACTTC | TRBV5-1 | TRBD2 | - | TRBJ2-5
CASSLQGNGGELFF | TGCGCCAGCAGCTTACAGGGGAACGGAGGGGAGCTGTTTTTT | TRBV5-1 | TRBD1 | - | TRBJ2-2
CASSGTQSKVGQPQHF | TGTGCCTCAAGCGGGACACAATCTAAAGTAGGTCAGCCCCAGCATTTT | TRBV10-3 | - | - | TRBJ1-5
CASSSTPKETQYF | TGTGCCAGCAGCTCGACTCCAAAAGAGACCCAGTACTTC | TRBV7-3 | - | - | TRBJ2-5
CASSLFWRRDNEQFF | TGTGCCAGCAGCTTGTTCTGGCGGCGAGACAATGAGCAGTTCTTC | TRBV5-4 | - | - | TRBJ2-1
CASSSTSTGGYGYTF | TGTGCCAGCAGTTCCACTTCGACAGGGGGCTATGGCTACACCTTC | TRBV27 | TRBD1 | - | TRBJ1-2
CASSEGTGGYGYTF | TGTGCCAGCAGCGAGGGGACAGGGGGCTATGGCTACACCTTC | TRBV6-5 | TRBD1 | - | TRBJ1-2
CASSPVERSLGQLNTGELFF | TGCGCCAGCAGCCCGGTAGAAAGATCCCTGGGACAGTTGAACACCGGGGAGCTGTTTTTT | TRBV4-1 | TRBD1 | - | TRBJ2-2
CASSTDIPNQPQHF | TGTGCCAGCAGTACCGACATTCCCAATCAGCCCCAGCATTTT | TRBV2 | - | - | TRBJ1-5
CASKRDRSLNQPQHF | TGTGCCAGTAAAAGGGACAGGAGCCTCAATCAGCCCCAGCATTTT | TRBV19 | TRBD1 | - | TRBJ1-5